The 32 T cell receptor beta chains given below trace back to one sample, sequenced in a study of CD4 T cells in relation to SARS-CoV-2 and coronaviruses (dated by TCRdb to the early 2020s). Library method: the immunoSEQ multiplex PCR assay. This is the immuneACCESS table as TCRdb keeps it, with only in-frame sequences that have V and J called. A part of the clones is gone; compared with another copy, unresolved V genes explain less than half, and the rest is unexplained. Counted in this sample were 65,000 or so clones; about 89% of them appeared once. The ten biggest clones cover 1.6% of the sample. CD4+ T cells from unexposed donors were collected before the COVID-19 pandemic (2011-2018). Source material: memory CD4+ T cells from PBMCs. What this sample's cell subset or site label stands for: memory (non-naive) CD4+ T cells. Source of these receptors: a human donor in good health.

This sequence joins TRBV28 and TRBJ2-7, with a tentative D call TRBD1 (5 bases). CDR1 and CDR2 from the germline V gene are MDHEN and SYDVKM. V was pared by 4 bases and J by 12 bases, with 13 bases between. The CDR3 is 11 residues long. The CDR3 loop reads CASSSQVVWYF. The CDR3 DNA sequence: TGTGCCAGCAGTTCACAGGTAGTGTGGTACTTC.

The genes are TRBV5-4 and TRBJ1-4, with no clear D. Trimming removed 1 base at V and 2 bases at J, with 12 bases between. From germline, CDR1 is SGHNT and CDR2 YYREEE (reference sequence). The CDR3 runs 16 residues. The chain's CDR3 is CASSLRLGLTNEKLFF. CDR3 nucleotide sequence: TGTGCCAGCAGCTTGAGGTTGGGCCTCACTAATGAAAAACTGTTTTTT.

The genes are TRBV5-4 and TRBJ2-3; weak D call: TRBD1 (6 bases). The CDR3 totals 15 residues. CDR1 SGHNT and CDR2 YYREEE come from the germline V gene (reference sequence). Trimming pared 2 bases from V and 2 bases from J, leaving 12 bases between. The DNA of the CDR3 is TGTGCCAGCAGCTTATCGACAGGCTACACAGATACGCAGTATTTT. Its protein is CASSLSTGYTDTQYF.

V usage is TRBV19 and J usage is TRBJ1-4, with 8 bases matching TRBD1. CDR3 size: 14 residues. Trimming at V came to 5 bases and at J to 7 bases, leaving 6 bases not matched to a gene. CDR1 and CDR2 from the germline V gene are LNHDA and SQIVND (reference sequence). CDR3 bases: TGTGCCAGTAGTCCCCAGGGGGCTCCTGAAAAACTGTTTTTT. This encodes CASSPQGAPEKLFF.

The J gene is TRBJ2-1, the V gene TRBV11-2; 12 nucleotides align to TRBD2. CDR3 length: 15 amino acids. The J segment lost 9 bases and the V segment lost 5 bases, leaving 8 bases of the junction unmatched. CDR1 and CDR2 from the germline V gene are SGHAT and FQNNGV. The CDR3, as DNA: TGTGCCAGCAGCCGAAGACTAGCGGGAGTGGTTGAGCAGTTCTTC. Residues: CASSRRLAGVVEQFF. Drawing the rest from reference TRBV11-2 and TRBJ2-1, the complete variable domain is EAGVAQSPRYKIIEKRQSVAFWCNPISGHATLYWYQQILGQGPKLLIQFQNNGVVDDSQLPKDRFSAERLKGVDSTLKIQPAKLEDSAVYLCASSRRLAGVVEQFFGPGTRLTVL.

The chain has TRBV29-1 and TRBJ2-1; no reliable D call. The CDR3 has 12 amino acids. CDR1 and CDR2 from the germline V gene are SQVTM and ANQGSEA. V gave up 7 bases and J gave up 5 bases, with 12 bases separating them. In nucleotides, the CDR3 is TGCAGCGGCGAGAGTGAGCACAATGAGCAGTTCTTC. Translated: CSGESEHNEQFF.

This chain connects TRBV19 to TRBJ2-2, with TRBD2 matching 9 bases. This CDR3 spans 14 amino acids. The germline CDR1 and CDR2 sequences are LNHDA and SQIVND (reference sequence). V shed 8 bases and J 1 base; nucleotides not matched to a gene: 2. CDR3 bases: TGTGCCAGTCAGACTAGCGGGAACACCGGGGAGCTGTTTTTT. Its translation: CASQTSGNTGELFF. The whole variable domain, filled in from reference TRBV19 and TRBJ2-2, reads DGGITQSPKYLFRKEGQNVTLSCEQNLNHDAMYWYRQDPGQGLRLIYYSQIVNDFQKGDIAEGYSVSREKKESFPLTVTSAQKNPTAFYLCASQTSGNTGELFFGEGSRLTVL.

V usage is TRBV18 and J usage is TRBJ2-3; 12 nucleotides agree with TRBD2. The CDR3 loop spans 17 amino acids. Per the germline V gene, CDR1 is KGHSH and CDR2 is LQKENI. The V and J ends lost 3 bases and 5 bases, in that order; junction bases with no gene match: 9. CDR3 protein: CASSPRRLAGEEDTQYF. CDR3 sequence (DNA): TGTGCCAGCTCACCCAGGAGACTAGCGGGGGAGGAAGATACGCAGTATTTT.

The V call is TRBV30, the J call TRBJ1-6; D gene uncertain. CDR3 size: 16 residues. From germline, CDR1 is GTSNPN and CDR2 SVGIG (reference sequence). The V end was cut by 0 bases, the J end by 0 bases, with 9 bases between. CDR3 loop: CAWSVFRVSYNSPLHF. As DNA, the CDR3 is TGTGCCTGGAGTGTTTTTCGGGTCTCCTATAATTCACCCCTCCACTTT.

The chain couples TRBV10-2 to TRBJ2-1, with D perhaps TRBD2 (5 bases). Germline V gene data show CDR1 as WSHSY and CDR2 as SAAADI. There are 14 residues in the CDR3. Trimming removed 2 bases at V and 2 bases at J, with 7 bases between. This CDR3 is CASSETGTYNEQFF. The CDR3 nucleotides are TGCGCCAGCAGTGAGACGGGGACCTACAATGAGCAGTTCTTC.

This clone showed up just a few times. This chain uses TRBV27 with TRBJ1-6, with D hard to call. The CDR3 is 14 residues long. Trimming shortened V by 6 bases and J by 0 bases, and 6 bases separated the two germline ends. Germline V gene data show CDR1 as MNHEY and CDR2 as SMNVEV (reference sequence). The CDR3 DNA is TGTGCCAGCAGCGGTAGCTCCTATAATTCACCCCTCCACTTT. Its translation: CASSGSSYNSPLHF.

This clone was counted a few times. The genes are TRBV7-9 and TRBJ1-5; unclear D gene. The germline gives CDR1 SEHNR, CDR2 FQNEAQ (reference sequence). The CDR3 is 14 amino acids. V lost 5 bases and J lost 7, with 15 bases in between. The CDR3 sequence: CASSQSTAGQPQHF. The CDR3 DNA follows: TGTGCCAGCAGCCAATCCACGGCAGGCCAGCCCCAGCATTTT.

V gene TRBV19 combines with J gene TRBJ1-2, with D possibly being TRBD1 (5 bases). The CDR3 consists of 13 residues. The V and J ends lost 7 bases and 5 bases respectively, with 14 bases between them. Germline V gene lookup returns CDR1 LNHDA and CDR2 SQIVND (reference sequence). The CDR3, as DNA: TGTGCCAGTAACCTCAGTGGGGGTTATGGCTACACCTTC. This sequence encodes CASNLSGGYGYTF.

The chain links TRBV3-1 (or the pseudogene TRBV3-2) to TRBJ2-7, with D tentatively TRBD2 (6 bases). V was clipped by 2 bases and J by 4 bases, with 15 bases between them. The CDR3 runs to 15 residues. Germline V CDR1 and CDR2: LGHDT, YNNKEL (reference sequence). The CDR3 is CASSQQPGAFYEQYF. The CDR3 DNA follows: TGTGCCAGCAGCCAACAGCCGGGAGCTTTTTACGAGCAGTACTTC.

The chain carries TRBV7-7 and TRBJ2-1, with 9 positions matching TRBD2. The V segment lost 5 bases and the J segment 1 base; nucleotides outside the gene matches: 3. The CDR3 has 15 residues. CDR1 and CDR2 (germline): SSHAT, FNYEAQ (reference sequence). The CDR3 is CASSKSGGSYNEQFF. As DNA, the CDR3 is TGTGCCAGCAGCAAGAGCGGGGGGTCCTACAATGAGCAGTTCTTC.

The chain combines TRBV2 with TRBJ2-1; 9 positions match TRBD1. This CDR3 is 13 amino acids long. The germline gives CDR1 SNHLY, CDR2 FYNNEI. J gave up 8 bases and V 8 bases, and 7 bases lay outside the gene matches. CDR3 sequence reads: CASGGDRVYEQFF. The DNA of the CDR3 is TGTGCCAGCGGGGGGGACAGGGTCTATGAGCAGTTCTTC.

The chain recombines TRBV11-2 with TRBJ1-5; D call uncertain. The CDR3 is 13 residues long. Germline-derived CDR1 and CDR2 are SGHAT and FQNNGV. The V and J ends lost 1 base and 10 bases respectively, with 11 bases between them. In nucleotides, the CDR3 is TGTGCCAGCAGCTTAGGGCATCTCGCCCCCCAGCATTTT. Its translation: CASSLGHLAPQHF.

The chain links TRBV9 to TRBJ1-3; 7 bases align to TRBD1. The CDR3 runs to 14 residues. The V gene end was trimmed by 5 bases and the J gene end by 9 bases; junction bases not matched to a gene: 11. The germline V gene encodes CDR1 SGDLS and CDR2 YYNGEE. The CDR3 bases are TGTGCCAGCAGAACAGGGGACGTCCTGGGCACCATATATTTT. As protein: CASRTGDVLGTIYF.

The rearrangement joins TRBV7-2 to TRBJ1-1; no firm D call. Per germline, CDR1 SGHTA and CDR2 FQGNSA. This CDR3 region has 13 residues. V was trimmed by 9 bases and J by 3 bases, leaving 14 bases between them. For the CDR3, the DNA is TGTGCCAGTCAAAAGGCAGGTGACACTGAAGCTTTCTTT. The encoded protein is CASQKAGDTEAFF.

The V call is TRBV3-1 (or the pseudogene TRBV3-2), the J call TRBJ2-6, with 7 bases matching TRBD1. Losses at the gene ends were 4 bases for V and 0 bases for J; bases not matched to a gene: 6. This CDR3 spans 17 amino acids. Germline loops: CDR1 LGHDT, CDR2 YNNKEL (reference sequence). Here the CDR3 reads CASSLQGVNSGANVLTF. The CDR3, as DNA: TGTGCCAGCAGCCTCCAGGGGGTAAACTCTGGGGCCAACGTCCTGACTTTC.

The V call is TRBV4-2, the J call TRBJ2-1, with D perhaps TRBD2 (7 bases). With 1 base removed from V and 0 bases from J, the gap between germline ends came to 19 bases. The CDR3 is 19 amino acids. Germline V gives CDR1 LGHNA, CDR2 YNFKEQ. CDR3 residues: CASSQANLGAGDSYNEQFF. CDR3 DNA: TGTGCCAGCAGCCAAGCTAATTTGGGGGCGGGAGACTCCTACAATGAGCAGTTCTTC.

This clone has only a few counts. The gene calls are TRBV12-3 or TRBV12-4 and TRBJ2-3; D gene ambiguous. Trimming pared 1 base from V and 2 bases from J, leaving 4 bases between. The CDR3 extends over 13 amino acids. For the CDR3, the DNA is TGTGCCAGCAGTTTAGGGGTCACAGATACGCAGTATTTT. It encodes CASSLGVTDTQYF.

The CDR3 sequence is CASSLGAGLNYGYTF. DNA of the CDR3: TGCGCCAGCAGCTTGGGCGCCGGTCTTAACTATGGCTACACCTTC. V gene TRBV5-1 combines with J gene TRBJ1-2; D call uncertain. The CDR3 totals 15 residues. Germline-derived CDR1 and CDR2 are SGHRS and YFSETQ. V was trimmed by 0 bases and J by 1 base, leaving 10 bases between them.

The chain is built from TRBV24-1 and TRBJ1-5; a weak D match, TRBD1 (6 bases). Trimming removed 6 bases from V and 3 bases from J, with 17 bases in between. This CDR3 region has 16 residues. Germline CDR1 and CDR2: KGHDR and SFDVKD. The CDR3 coding sequence is TGTGCCACCAGTCCCTCCGGACAGAACTTCAATCAGCCCCAGCATTTT. It encodes CATSPSGQNFNQPQHF.

This rearrangement joins TRBV18 to TRBJ2-2; tentative D call: TRBD2 (6 bases). V was clipped by 3 bases and J by 0 bases, with 14 bases between them. Germline V lookup: CDR1 KGHSH, CDR2 LQKENI. This CDR3 spans 17 amino acids. In nucleotides, the CDR3 is TGTGCCAGCTCACCCCCAATCGGGGGTCCGAACACCGGGGAGCTGTTTTTT. This encodes CASSPPIGGPNTGELFF.

This chain links TRBV4-1 with TRBJ2-2, with D perhaps matching TRBD1 (6 bases). Germline V gene sequence: CDR1 MGHRA, CDR2 YSYEKL. The CDR3 loop spans 16 amino acids. Trimming took 4 bases from V and 0 from J, leaving 12 bases between them. The CDR3 DNA follows: TGCGCCAGCAGCCTGACAGGTTATACGAACACCGGGGAGCTGTTTTTT. Its translation is CASSLTGYTNTGELFF.

The chain combines TRBV6-1 with TRBJ2-5; weak D call: TRBD2 (6 bases). V was pared by 3 bases and J by 4 bases, with 18 bases between. Germline CDR1 and CDR2: MNHNS and SASEGT. The length of the CDR3 is 16 residues. The CDR3 DNA is TGTGCCAGCAGTGAGCGAGGGAGGAATTGGGTAGAGACCCAGTACTTC. This gives the protein CASSERGRNWVETQYF.

V and J are TRBV6-2 or TRBV6-3 and TRBJ2-7, with TRBD1 identical over 7 bases. V trimming: 6 bases; J trimming: 1 base; junction bases outside the gene matches: 0. Germline V lookup: CDR1 MNHEY, CDR2 SVGEGT. The CDR3 contains 12 residues. The CDR3, as DNA: TGTGCCAGCAGCAGGGGGTCCTACGAGCAGTACTTC. Amino acids: CASSRGSYEQYF.

The chain carries TRBV28 and TRBJ2-1, with 12 bases identical to TRBD2. There are 17 residues in the CDR3. The V segment lost 4 bases and the J segment 1 base; nucleotides outside the gene matches: 5. In germline, CDR1 is MDHEN, CDR2 SYDVKM. CDR3 region: CASSSYTSGRSYNEQFF. DNA for the CDR3: TGTGCCAGCAGTTCATACACTAGCGGGAGGTCCTACAATGAGCAGTTCTTC. The variable domain in full, with the rest retrieved from reference TRBV28 and TRBJ2-1, is DVKVTQSSRYLVKRTGEKVFLECVQDMDHENMFWYRQDPGLGLRLIYFSYDVKMKEKGDIPEGYSVSREKKERFSLILESASTNQTSMYLCASSSYTSGRSYNEQFFGPGTRLTVL.

The chain employs TRBV3-1 (or the pseudogene TRBV3-2) and TRBJ1-2; D is perhaps TRBD1 (5 bases). Trimming removed 1 base from V and 1 base from J, with 10 bases in between. Germline loops: CDR1 LGHDT, CDR2 YNNKEL (reference sequence). The CDR3 loop spans 15 amino acids. CDR3 in amino acids: CASSQGGGFNYGYTF. The DNA of the CDR3 is TGTGCCAGCAGCCAAGGGGGCGGGTTTAACTATGGCTACACCTTC.

The chain is built from TRBV7-2 and TRBJ2-5; weak D call: TRBD1 (6 bases). V shed 5 bases and J shed 5 bases, with 12 bases lying between them. This CDR3 comprises 13 residues. Looked up from germline, CDR1 is SGHTA and CDR2 is FQGNSA. In DNA form, the CDR3 reads TGTGCCAGCAGCCAGACGAGGGGGGAGACCCAGTACTTC. Its protein product is CASSQTRGETQYF.

The chain has TRBV5-1 and TRBJ2-3; 9 nucleotides agree with TRBD1. Trimming removed 6 bases from V and 1 base from J; junction bases left unmatched: 12. The CDR3 loop spans 17 amino acids. Germline V gene data show CDR1 as SGHRS and CDR2 as YFSETQ. CDR3 coding DNA: TGCGCCAGCACCCTGCTCCGGGACAGGGTGGGCACAGATACGCAGTATTTT. Protein: CASTLLRDRVGTDTQYF. Together with reference TRBV5-1 and TRBJ2-3, the CDR3 gives the full variable domain: KAGVTQTPRYLIKTRGQQVTLSCSPISGHRSVSWYQQTPGQGLQFLFEYFSETQRNKGNFPGRFSGRQFSNSRSEMNVSTLELGDSALYLCASTLLRDRVGTDTQYFGPGTRLTVL.